This T cell receptor beta chain was recovered during a study of shared clonotypes between healthy human individuals. The study's findings and limits: Non-shared clonotypes displayed generation probabilities falling below those of clonotypes present in all four donors. Genetic and exposure-history diversity was limited by the few donors.

On sorted subsets, replicate PCRs used roughly 190 ng DNA, or tens of thousands of T cell genomes. Clones were read by immunoSEQ multiplex PCR, and TCRdb kept only the in-frame ones, dropping some. The table shows approximately 810,000 clones, with almost 95% occurring only once. The trim removed 2 bases at V and 4 bases at J, leaving 5 bases unmatched. CDR3 length: 15 residues. The germline V gene has CDR1 PRHDT and CDR2 FYEKMQ (reference sequence). As defined, naive CD8 cells were CD45RO-negative and positively selected for CCR7, with terminally differentiated effector memory CD45RA+ cells excluded. Donors had no recently reported acute infections or vaccinations and were HIV-negative. About this clone itself: Antigen unknown.

The chain employs TRBV13 and TRBJ1-5, with 7 nucleotides matching TRBD1. The source of this sequence is a man aged 25-45 years in good health. Sequencing used naive CD8+ T cells sorted from blood. CDR3 coding DNA: TGTGCCAGCAGCTTAAGCAGGGGGTTAAATCAGCCCCAGCATTTT. Protein product: CASSLSRGLNQPQHF.